Following are 13 T cell receptor beta chains from one sample sequenced in a study of cytomegalovirus exposure and HLA in healthy donors. The PCR made use of 60 Vbeta and 13 Jbeta primers. Profiled with immunoSEQ multiplex PCR; TCRdb holds only in-frame clones, not every one. The repertoire consists of under 95,000 clones, with 6.5% to 8% occurring once and the leading ten covering 2% to 2.5%. Material for sequencing was PBMCs. The receptors originated from a man aged 50 to 60 in good health and CMV-seronegative.

This clone was seen more than once but under ten times. The chain couples TRBV6-5 to TRBJ1-6; TRBD1 matches 10 bases. Trimming took 2 bases from V and 8 from J; bases not matched to a gene: 3. There are 15 residues in the CDR3. Germline V gives CDR1 MNHEY, CDR2 SVGAGI. As DNA, the CDR3 is TGTGCCAGCAGTTACGTCGGGACAGGGGATTCACCCCTCCACTTT. Its protein is CASSYVGTGDSPLHF.

This clone was observed a few times. The chain has TRBV19 and TRBJ1-2, with 9 bases lining up with TRBD1. The CDR3 totals 16 residues. Germline V gene lookup returns CDR1 LNHDA and CDR2 SQIVND (reference sequence). V was pared by 7 bases and J by 5 bases, with 14 bases of the junction left unmatched. The CDR3 loop reads CASKRDVGQGGYGYTF. For the CDR3, the DNA is TGTGCCAGTAAGAGAGATGTGGGACAGGGAGGATATGGCTACACCTTC.

V usage is TRBV9 and J usage is TRBJ2-3, with D unresolved. Germline V gene data show CDR1 as SGDLS and CDR2 as YYNGEE. Between the trimmed V and J ends, which lost 3 bases and 2 bases, there was a span of 10 bases. The CDR3 covers 14 residues. The CDR3 DNA sequence: TGTGCCAGCAGCGGGGCAGGCCCCACAGATACGCAGTATTTT. It translates to CASSGAGPTDTQYF. The complete variable domain, with remaining parts taken from reference TRBV9 and TRBJ2-3, reads DSGVTQTPKHLITATGQRVTLRCSPRSGDLSVYWYQQSLDQGLQFLIQYYNGEERAKGNILERFSAQQFPDLHSELNLSSLELGDSALYFCASSGAGPTDTQYFGPGTRLTVL.

The V gene is TRBV5-1, the J gene TRBJ1-3, with 7 bases fitting TRBD1. V lost 0 bases to trimming and J lost 0 bases; unmatched junction nucleotides: 6. The germline V gene encodes CDR1 SGHRS and CDR2 YFSETQ. The CDR3 spans 17 residues. The CDR3 sequence: CASSLEGRGTSGNTIYF. In DNA, the CDR3 is TGCGCCAGCAGCTTGGAGGGCAGGGGGACCTCTGGAAACACCATATATTTT.

This clone has a handful of counts. The J gene is TRBJ2-2, the V gene TRBV7-2; 14 bases align to TRBD2. This CDR3 contains 18 residues. Trimming removed 6 bases from V and 6 bases from J; junction bases left unmatched: 12. Germline lookup yields CDR1 SGHTA and CDR2 FQGNSA. The CDR3 bases are TGTGCCAGCAGTCTGAGACTAGCGGGAGGGGTTCAGGCCGGGGAGCTGTTTTTT. This codes for CASSLRLAGGVQAGELFF.

This chain connects TRBV18 to TRBJ1-6; D is unresolved. The CDR3 consists of 17 residues. Between the trimmed V and J ends, which lost 1 base and 1 base, there was a span of 11 bases. Germline assignment: CDR1 KGHSH and CDR2 LQKENI. As DNA, the CDR3 is TGTGCCAGCTCACCACGGGCAGCAGATTCCTATAATTCACCCCTCCACTTT. Translation: CASSPRAADSYNSPLHF.

The V and J genes are TRBV4-2 and TRBJ2-3; 15 positions agree with TRBD2. J gave up 0 bases and V 2 bases, and 6 bases lay outside the gene matches. Looked up from germline, CDR1 is LGHNA and CDR2 is YNFKEQ. CDR3 length equals 19 residues. The CDR3 protein is CASSQRRTSGRGSTDTQYF. DNA for the CDR3: TGTGCCAGCAGCCAACGTCGGACTAGCGGGAGGGGGAGCACAGATACGCAGTATTTT.

This clone was recorded a few times. The CDR3 here is CASSFGLAGESDTQYF. Here the CDR3 DNA reads TGTGCCAGTAGTTTCGGACTAGCGGGAGAGTCAGATACGCAGTATTTT. V is TRBV19 and J is TRBJ2-3; 13 bases line up with TRBD2. This CDR3 has 16 residues. V shed 5 bases, J shed 4 bases, and the junction held 6 bases outside the gene matches. Germline V lookup: CDR1 LNHDA, CDR2 SQIVND (reference sequence).

This chain joins TRBV10-1 and TRBJ2-7; the D gene is possibly TRBD2 (5 bases). The CDR3 length is 14 residues. Trimming removed 4 bases from V and 3 bases from J, with 13 bases in between. Germline V gene sequence: CDR1 WNHNN, CDR2 SYGVQD (reference sequence). This chain's CDR3 is CASSATGLSYEQYF. The CDR3 DNA sequence: TGCGCCAGCAGTGCGACTGGACTGAGCTACGAGCAGTACTTC.

This chain uses TRBV30 with TRBJ2-2, with D maybe TRBD2 (5 bases). Germline lookup yields CDR1 GTSNPN and CDR2 SVGIG (reference sequence). The CDR3 consists of 17 residues. V lost 3 bases and J lost 7, with 24 bases in between. CDR3 amino acids: CAWSLMRALFENGELFF. The CDR3 DNA sequence: TGTGCCTGGAGCCTAATGAGGGCCCTATTTGAGAACGGGGAGCTGTTTTTT.

This clone was detected only a few times. The CDR3 nucleotides are TGTGCCAGCAGTGGGAGGACAGGGGTGTACACTGAAGCTTTCTTT. This translates into CASSGRTGVYTEAFF. This chain uses TRBV25-1 with TRBJ1-1; TRBD1 matches at 9 bases. The ends lost 4 bases at V and 3 bases at J; junction bases unmatched: 6. The CDR3 covers 15 residues. Germline V gene sequence: CDR1 MGHDK, CDR2 SYGVNS.

This clone was seen a handful of times. The chain uses TRBV5-1 and TRBJ2-3; TRBD1 is a possible D gene (5 bases). This CDR3 is 13 amino acids long. V lost 1 base and J lost 5, with 8 bases in between. The germline gives CDR1 SGHRS, CDR2 YFSETQ. CDR3 nucleotide sequence: TGCGCCAGCAGCTTGCAGGGCGGAGATACGCAGTATTTT. It encodes CASSLQGGDTQYF.

This clone was counted at least ten times. The V call is TRBV28, the J call TRBJ1-5, with 8 bases that match TRBD1. Germline V CDR1 and CDR2: MDHEN, SYDVKM. CDR3 length equals 16 residues. J was trimmed by 7 bases and V by 9 bases; bases with no gene match: 17. The CDR3 spells CASFTPGQGARQPQHF. The CDR3 DNA sequence: TGTGCCAGTTTTACCCCAGGACAGGGCGCAAGGCAGCCCCAGCATTTT.